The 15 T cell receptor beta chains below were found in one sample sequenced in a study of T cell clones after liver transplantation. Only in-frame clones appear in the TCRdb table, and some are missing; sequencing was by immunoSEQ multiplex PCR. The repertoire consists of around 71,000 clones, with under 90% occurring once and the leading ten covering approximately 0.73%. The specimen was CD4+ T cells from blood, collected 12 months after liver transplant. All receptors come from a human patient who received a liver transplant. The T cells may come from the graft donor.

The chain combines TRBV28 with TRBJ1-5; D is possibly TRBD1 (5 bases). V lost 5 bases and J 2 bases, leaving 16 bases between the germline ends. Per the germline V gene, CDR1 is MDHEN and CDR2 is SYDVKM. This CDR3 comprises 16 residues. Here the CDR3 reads CASSPLRVLGNQPQHF. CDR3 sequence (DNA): TGTGCCAGCAGTCCTCTCAGGGTGCTGGGCAATCAGCCCCAGCATTTT.

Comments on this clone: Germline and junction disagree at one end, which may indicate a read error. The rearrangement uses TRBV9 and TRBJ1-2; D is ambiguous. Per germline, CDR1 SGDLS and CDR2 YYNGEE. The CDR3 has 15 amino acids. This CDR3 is CTSSPDRTAFYGYTF. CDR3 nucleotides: TGTACCAGCAGCCCAGACCGGACGGCGTTCTATGGCTACACCTTC.

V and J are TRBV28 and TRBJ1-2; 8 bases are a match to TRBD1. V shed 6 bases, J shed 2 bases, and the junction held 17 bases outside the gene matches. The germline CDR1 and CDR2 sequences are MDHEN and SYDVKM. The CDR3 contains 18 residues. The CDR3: CASRTNLGQGTSNYGYTF. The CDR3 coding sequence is TGTGCCAGCAGGACTAACTTAGGACAGGGCACATCCAACTATGGCTACACCTTC.

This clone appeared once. CDR3 coding DNA: TGTGCCAGCAGCACACAGGGACACACCATATATTTT. Residues: CASSTQGHTIYF. The chain joins TRBV5-6 to TRBJ1-3; D is perhaps TRBD1 (6 bases). V gave up 4 bases and J gave up 8 bases, with 10 bases separating them. Per the germline V gene, CDR1 is SGHDT and CDR2 is YYEEEE. This CDR3 region has 12 residues.

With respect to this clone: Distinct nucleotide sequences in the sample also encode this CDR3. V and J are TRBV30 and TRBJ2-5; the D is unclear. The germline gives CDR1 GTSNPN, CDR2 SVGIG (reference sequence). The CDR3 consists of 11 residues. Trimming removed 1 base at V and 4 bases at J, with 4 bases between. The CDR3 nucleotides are TGTGCCTGGAGTGGAGGAGAGACCCAGTACTTC. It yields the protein CAWSGGETQYF. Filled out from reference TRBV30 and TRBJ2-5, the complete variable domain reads SQTIHQWPATLVQPVGSPLSLECTVEGTSNPNLYWYRQAAGRGLQLLFYSVGIGQISSEVPQNLSASRPQDRQFILSSKKLLLSDSGFYLCAWSGGETQYFGPGTRLLVL.

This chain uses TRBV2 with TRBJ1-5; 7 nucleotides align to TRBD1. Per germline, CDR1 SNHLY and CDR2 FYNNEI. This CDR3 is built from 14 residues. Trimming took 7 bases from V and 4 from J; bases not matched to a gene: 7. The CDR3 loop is CASTKDRVNQPQHF. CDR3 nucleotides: TGTGCCAGCACTAAAGACAGGGTAAATCAGCCCCAGCATTTT.

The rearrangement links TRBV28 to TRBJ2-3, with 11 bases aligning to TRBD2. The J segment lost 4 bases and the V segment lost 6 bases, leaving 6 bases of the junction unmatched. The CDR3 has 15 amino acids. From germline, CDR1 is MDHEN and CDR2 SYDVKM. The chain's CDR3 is CASSRSGRGADTQYF. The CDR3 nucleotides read TGTGCCAGCAGCCGTAGCGGGAGGGGGGCAGATACGCAGTATTTT.

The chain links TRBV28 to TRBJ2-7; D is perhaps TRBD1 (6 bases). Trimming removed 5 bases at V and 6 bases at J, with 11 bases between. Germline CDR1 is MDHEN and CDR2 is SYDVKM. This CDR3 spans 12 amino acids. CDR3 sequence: CASSPQGFEQYF. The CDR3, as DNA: TGTGCCAGCAGTCCGCAGGGGTTCGAGCAGTACTTC. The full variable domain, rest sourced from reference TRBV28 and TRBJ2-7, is DVKVTQSSRYLVKRTGEKVFLECVQDMDHENMFWYRQDPGLGLRLIYFSYDVKMKEKGDIPEGYSVSREKKERFSLILESASTNQTSMYLCASSPQGFEQYFGPGTRLTVT.

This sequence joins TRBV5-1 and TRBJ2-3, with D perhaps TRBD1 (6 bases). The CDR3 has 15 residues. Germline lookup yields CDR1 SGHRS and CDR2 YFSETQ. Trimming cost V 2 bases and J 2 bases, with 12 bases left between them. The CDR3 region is CASSLQGENTDTQYF. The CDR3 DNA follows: TGCGCCAGCAGCTTACAGGGAGAGAACACAGATACGCAGTATTTT.

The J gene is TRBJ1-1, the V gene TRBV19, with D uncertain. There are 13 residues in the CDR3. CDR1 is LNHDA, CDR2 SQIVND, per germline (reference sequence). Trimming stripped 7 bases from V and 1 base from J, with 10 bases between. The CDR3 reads CASINPSNTEAFF. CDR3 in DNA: TGTGCCAGTATTAACCCCTCGAACACTGAAGCTTTCTTT. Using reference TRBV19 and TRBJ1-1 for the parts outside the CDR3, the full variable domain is DGGITQSPKYLFRKEGQNVTLSCEQNLNHDAMYWYRQDPGQGLRLIYYSQIVNDFQKGDIAEGYSVSREKKESFPLTVTSAQKNPTAFYLCASINPSNTEAFFGQGTRLTVV.

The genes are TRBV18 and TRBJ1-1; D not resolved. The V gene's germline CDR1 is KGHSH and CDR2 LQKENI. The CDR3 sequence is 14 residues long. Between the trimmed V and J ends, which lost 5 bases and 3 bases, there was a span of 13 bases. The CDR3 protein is CASSGSSKDTEAFF. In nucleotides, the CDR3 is TGTGCCAGCTCAGGCAGCTCTAAGGACACTGAAGCTTTCTTT.

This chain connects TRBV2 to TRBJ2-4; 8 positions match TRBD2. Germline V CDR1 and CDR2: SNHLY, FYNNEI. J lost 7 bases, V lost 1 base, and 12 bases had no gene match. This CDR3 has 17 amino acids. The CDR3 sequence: CASSEGGFGASGNIQYF. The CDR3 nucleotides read TGTGCCAGCAGTGAAGGGGGGTTCGGGGCTAGCGGGAACATTCAGTACTTC.

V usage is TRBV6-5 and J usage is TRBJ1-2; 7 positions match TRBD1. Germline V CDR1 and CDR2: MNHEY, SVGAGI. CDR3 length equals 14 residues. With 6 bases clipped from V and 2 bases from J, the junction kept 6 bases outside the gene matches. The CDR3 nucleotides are TGTGCCAGCAGCAGACAGGGCTTAAACTATGGCTACACCTTC. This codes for CASSRQGLNYGYTF.

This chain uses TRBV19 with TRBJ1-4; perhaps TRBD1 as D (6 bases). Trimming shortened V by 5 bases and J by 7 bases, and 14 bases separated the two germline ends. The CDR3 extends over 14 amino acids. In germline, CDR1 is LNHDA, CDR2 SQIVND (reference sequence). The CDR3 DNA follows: TGTGCCAGTAGTCCTACGGGAGGGGGTGAAAAACTGTTTTTT. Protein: CASSPTGGGEKLFF.

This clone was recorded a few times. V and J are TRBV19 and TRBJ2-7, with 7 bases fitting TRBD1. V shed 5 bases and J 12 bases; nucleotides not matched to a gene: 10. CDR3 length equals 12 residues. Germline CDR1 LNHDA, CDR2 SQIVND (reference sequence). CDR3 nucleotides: TGTGCCAGTAGTCCCGTGGGACAGCGTATGTACTTC. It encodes CASSPVGQRMYF.